These 14 T cell receptor beta chains were sequenced from one sample in a study of T cell responses to AZD1222 COVID-19 vaccine. Sequencing was performed with immunoSEQ multiplex PCR; in TCRdb, only in-frame clones are kept and a portion is missing. The table lists roughly 100,000 clones, 75% to 90% of them singletons. Sequencing used peripheral blood, obtained on day 0 of AZD1222 vaccination. The receptors shown here come from an adult in good health.

This chain connects TRBV2 to TRBJ1-6, with TRBD1 identical over 9 bases. V dropped 6 bases and J dropped 1; count of bases not matched to a gene: 10. The CDR3 has 18 residues. CDR1 and CDR2 (germline): SNHLY, FYNNEI. The CDR3: CASSDAGQGRSYNSPLHF. CDR3 bases: TGTGCCAGCAGCGATGCCGGACAGGGGAGGTCCTATAATTCACCCCTCCACTTT.

This chain connects TRBV7-3 to TRBJ2-3, with TRBD2 matching 12 bases. Trimming cost V 5 bases and J 3 bases; bases outside gene matches: 6. Germline CDR1 reads SGHTA; CDR2 reads FQGTGA. This CDR3 region has 16 residues. CDR3 bases: TGTGCCAGCAGCGGGTTGACTAGCGGGAGAACAGATACGCAGTATTTT. Translation: CASSGLTSGRTDTQYF.

V usage is TRBV19 and J usage is TRBJ2-7; TRBD2 matches 7 bases. This CDR3 is 15 amino acids long. Trimming took 5 bases from V and 3 from J; bases not matched to a gene: 10. Germline loops: CDR1 LNHDA, CDR2 SQIVND (reference sequence). CDR3 nucleotide sequence: TGTGCCAGTAGTCCCCGGGGGAGCGGGAACTACGAGCAGTACTTC. It encodes CASSPRGSGNYEQYF. Full variable domain (remainder filled in from reference TRBV19 and TRBJ2-7): DGGITQSPKYLFRKEGQNVTLSCEQNLNHDAMYWYRQDPGQGLRLIYYSQIVNDFQKGDIAEGYSVSREKKESFPLTVTSAQKNPTAFYLCASSPRGSGNYEQYFGPGTRLTVT.

About this clone: Other DNA sequences in the sample encode the same CDR3. This chain connects TRBV5-5 to TRBJ1-3; maybe TRBD1 (5 bases). Trimming left V 2 bases short and J 1 base short, with 7 bases between. The CDR3 covers 14 residues. CDR1 and CDR2 from the germline V gene are SGHKS and YYEKEE (reference sequence). Written as DNA, the CDR3 is TGTGCCAGCAGCTTCGGGGGATCTGGAAACACCATATATTTT. Its protein product is CASSFGGSGNTIYF.

The chain carries TRBV18 and TRBJ1-6; the D gene is possibly TRBD1 (5 bases). The CDR3 contains 15 residues. V dropped 3 bases and J dropped 7 bases, with 13 bases sitting between them. The germline gives CDR1 KGHSH, CDR2 LQKENI. The CDR3 protein is CASSPSGTVNSPLHF. As DNA, the CDR3 is TGTGCCAGCTCACCCTCCGGGACGGTAAATTCACCCCTCCACTTT.

The chain couples TRBV9 to TRBJ2-1; D gene ambiguous. V lost 0 bases and J lost 2, with 12 bases in between. There are 16 residues in the CDR3. Germline CDR1 is SGDLS and CDR2 is YYNGEE. CDR3 DNA: TGTGCCAGCAGCGTAGCTGGGGAACAGACCTACAATGAGCAGTTCTTC. Protein: CASSVAGEQTYNEQFF.

Turning to this clone: Its ends do not fully match the called genes, so a read error is possible. The chain links TRBV6-1 to TRBJ1-2; D not certain. The CDR3 runs 11 residues. Germline V gene sequence: CDR1 MNHNS, CDR2 SASEGT. CDR3 coding DNA: TGTGCCAGCAGTGAACCAGATCCGGTCGCCTTC. Its protein is CASSEPDPVAF.

The rearrangement uses TRBV5-4 and TRBJ2-1; TRBD2 matches 8 bases. Germline V CDR1 and CDR2: SGHNT, YYREEE (reference sequence). CDR3 size: 15 residues. Trimming took 4 bases from V and 1 from J; bases not matched to a gene: 4. The CDR3 loop reads CASSPSGSSYNEQFF. The CDR3 nucleotides read TGTGCCAGCAGCCCAAGCGGGAGTTCCTACAATGAGCAGTTCTTC.

The genes are TRBV3-1 (or the pseudogene TRBV3-2) and TRBJ1-2, with 11 positions matching TRBD1. From germline, CDR1 is LGHDT and CDR2 YNNKEL (reference sequence). V trimming: 7 bases; J trimming: 3 bases; junction bases outside the gene matches: 7. CDR3 length: 15 amino acids. The CDR3 here is CASTRDRGLDYGYTF. In nucleotides, the CDR3 is TGTGCCAGCACCCGGGACAGGGGGTTGGACTATGGCTACACCTTC.

This clone has only one observation. The chain links TRBV6-5 to TRBJ2-1, with a weak D call TRBD2 (6 bases). V lost 7 bases, J lost 5 bases, and 12 bases lay in between. This CDR3 is built from 13 residues. From germline, CDR1 is MNHEY and CDR2 SVGAGI. The CDR3 loop reads CASKLASNNEQFF. In DNA, the CDR3 is TGTGCCAGCAAACTAGCTTCTAACAATGAGCAGTTCTTC.

J is TRBJ1-1 and V is TRBV10-3; D may be TRBD1 (5 bases). The CDR3 has 13 amino acids. CDR1 is ENHRY, CDR2 SYGVKD, per germline. V gave up 2 bases and J gave up 5 bases, with 9 bases separating them. The CDR3 sequence is CAISEAGGTEAFF. The CDR3 bases are TGTGCCATCAGTGAGGCTGGGGGGACTGAAGCTTTCTTT.

The V and J genes are TRBV11-2 and TRBJ2-1, with 9 bases that match TRBD2. This CDR3 contains 15 residues. The V segment lost 4 bases and the J segment 4 bases; nucleotides outside the gene matches: 5. The germline CDR1 and CDR2 sequences are SGHAT and FQNNGV. For the CDR3, the DNA is TGTGCCAGCAGCTCTCTAGCGGGAAATTACAATGAGCAGTTCTTC. Protein: CASSSLAGNYNEQFF.

V gene TRBV19 combines with J gene TRBJ1-5, with 10 positions matching TRBD1. The germline CDR1 and CDR2 sequences are LNHDA and SQIVND (reference sequence). Trimming at V came to 7 bases and at J to 0 bases, leaving 9 bases not matched to a gene. The CDR3 runs 17 residues. The CDR3 bases are TGTGCCAGTAAGGAGGGACAGGGGCAGGATAGCAATCAGCCCCAGCATTTT. Translation: CASKEGQGQDSNQPQHF.

Here the CDR3 reads CATSRLQGRTEAFF. The CDR3 DNA reads as TGTGCCACCAGCAGATTGCAGGGGAGGACTGAAGCTTTCTTT. V and J are TRBV15 and TRBJ1-1; D is perhaps TRBD1 (6 bases). Germline CDR1 is LNHNV and CDR2 is YYDKDF (reference sequence). V gave up 2 bases and J gave up 5 bases, with 12 bases separating them. There are 14 residues in the CDR3.